This T cell receptor (beta chain) was identified in a study of T cells after yellow fever vaccination. Study at large: Some fractions had low cell numbers, and these were prepared with SMART-Seq v4 Ultra Low Input. The study, taken as a whole, reports: Primary-vaccination clones mostly resurfaced post-booster (nearly 97% CD4, around 88% CD8).

For TCR, cDNA came from 5'RACE template switching, which added a universal primer site and UMIs. In TCRdb, the 5' RACE reads were re-called with MiXCR into one record per CDR3 protein. In the table there are 500,000 to 650,000 distinct CDR3 sequences, 13% of which are singletons. Concerning this clonotype: Antigen unknown. A read error is possible here, since a much larger clone lies one base away.

The CDR3 spans 16 residues. Trimming at V came to 2 bases and at J to 5 bases, leaving 2 bases not matched to a gene. CDR1 and CDR2 (germline): SGHTA, FQGTGA. The source of this sequence is a man aged 30-40 years who received the YFV17D yellow fever vaccine. The gene calls are TRBV7-3 and TRBJ2-1; TRBD2 aligns across 14 bases. Sequencing used PBMCs, obtained on the day of the yellow fever booster vaccination. The CDR3 region is CASSLGLAGGDNEQFF. The CDR3 DNA reads as TGTGCCAGCAGCTTAGGACTAGCGGGAGGTGACAATGAGCAGTTCTTC.